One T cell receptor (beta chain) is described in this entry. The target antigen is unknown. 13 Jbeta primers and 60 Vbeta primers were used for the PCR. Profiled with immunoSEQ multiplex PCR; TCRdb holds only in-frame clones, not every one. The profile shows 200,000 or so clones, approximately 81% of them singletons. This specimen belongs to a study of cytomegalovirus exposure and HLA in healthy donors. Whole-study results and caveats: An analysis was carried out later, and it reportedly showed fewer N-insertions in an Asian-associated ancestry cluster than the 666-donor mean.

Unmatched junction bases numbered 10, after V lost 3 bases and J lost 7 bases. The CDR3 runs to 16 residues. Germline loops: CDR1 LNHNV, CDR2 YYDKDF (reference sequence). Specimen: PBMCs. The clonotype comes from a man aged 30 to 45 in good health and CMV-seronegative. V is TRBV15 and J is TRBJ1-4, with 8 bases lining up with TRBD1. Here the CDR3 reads CATSSDRGGFTEKLFF. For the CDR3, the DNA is TGTGCCACCAGCAGTGACAGGGGTGGGTTTACTGAAAAACTGTTTTTT. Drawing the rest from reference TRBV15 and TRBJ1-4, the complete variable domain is DAMVIQNPRYQVTQFGKPVTLSCSQTLNHNVMYWYQQKSSQAPKLLFHYYDKDFNNEADTPDNFQSRRPNTSFCFLDIRSPGLGDTAMYLCATSSDRGGFTEKLFFGSGTQLSVL.